This T cell receptor beta chain was captured by sequencing in a study of shared clonotypes between healthy human individuals (dated by TCRdb to 2019 to 2021). Regarding the research as a whole: A few men and a couple of women, aged 18 to 49 years, made up the cohort. Between about 0.85 and 9.5 billion PBMCs per donor were obtained by leukapheresis. To estimate repertoire size and how much clonotype sharing occurs between individuals, the study deeply sequenced the blood TCR repertoires of five healthy adults. Per donor, three plates each were used for CD4 naive and CD4 memory, two for CD8 naive, and one for CD8 memory. Libraries were prepared and TCR repertoires were sequenced by different laboratories using diverse techniques, in order to increase sequencing depth and limit assay-specific biases.

Here is what the overall study found, with its caveats: Naive subsets generally had larger estimated clonotype richness than memory subsets did. Only blood was sampled, and tissue TCR repertoires likely differ from those in blood. Even with the large sequencing depth, rarefaction of the sorted-subset datasets indicated that sequencing was incomplete. Pairwise subsampling indicated that sequencing depth was expected to affect the degree of clonotype sharing among donors. Sharing across a few donors was observed for 4.5% to 6.5% of naive CD4, about 4% of naive CD8, 2% to 2.5% of memory CD4, and about 0.38% of memory CD8 clonotypes. The genetic and exposure-history diversity represented was limited by the small number of donors. Higher generation probabilities were observed for clonotypes shared by all four sorted-subset donors than for non-shared clonotypes.

TCR CDR3 regions were amplified from genomic DNA by multiplex PCR using the deep immunoSEQ assay. Genomic DNA extracted from each cell subset was distributed evenly over all wells of several immunoSEQ 96-well plates, and each plate served as one replicate. For sorted subsets, about 200 ng genomic DNA, equal to some 30,000 T cell genomes, was loaded into each replicate PCR. Purified libraries were measured with a Qubit 3.0 fluorometer, size-checked on a Bioanalyzer 2100, and measured again with the KAPA Library Quantification kit. Every immunoSEQ 96-well plate was sequenced on a dedicated single-read 150-cycle Illumina NextSeq 550 flow cell. The authors' pipeline ran thus. Because only junctional sequences without quality scores were contained in the immunoSEQ output, filtering matching that applied to full-length reads could not be performed. To assign V/J genes and CDR3, sequences were annotated against IMGT germline references using PyIR, a Python wrapper for IgBLAST v1.9. Reads were removed for weak V/J assignments (E-value above 1e-6), missing CDR3, stop codons, out-of-frame junctions, or ambiguous translated residues. V3J clonotypes were defined as sequences sharing an identical inferred V gene, J gene, and CDR3 amino acid sequence. The percentage overlap between two repertoires was calculated by dividing the number of shared unique clonotypes by the size of the smaller repertoire. Three approaches were used to assess repertoire richness: RTK rarefaction, the Chao1 estimator, and Recon v2.1 estimates of unobserved clonotypes. Generation probabilities were computed with OLGA for all TCRbeta clonotypes obtained by the gDNA method from several donors. The source is immuneACCESS, and TCRdb retained only in-frame sequences with V and J called. Part of the clones is not carried over; for the studies checked, unresolved V genes explain less than half of this, and the remainder is unexplained. That table supplies the V and J calls and clone size; D and trimming were determined from the DNA. The sample yields over a million clones; roughly 74% were counted once. Together, the top ten hold 0.5% to 0.65% of the sample.

The donors were healthy, HIV-negative adults with no recently reported acute infections or vaccinations. Only Caucasian adults living in Nashville, Tennessee, USA were represented among the donors. Magnetic negative selection was used to enrich CD4+ T cells, after which naive cells were positively selected on CD45RA and the negative fraction became the memory subset. After blood collection by leukapheresis, PBMCs were isolated using Ficoll-Histopaque density gradient centrifugation and then cryopreserved in the vapor phase of liquid nitrogen. Analytical flow cytometry was used to check the purity and quantity of each magnetically sorted T cell population. Genomic DNA was isolated from each sorted fraction and quantified by UV absorbance on a Nanodrop 2000c. In the case of this clone: There is no known antigen for this receptor. No clone much larger than this one lies a single base away; base qualities are absent.

What was sequenced was memory CD4+ T cells from PBMCs. Read against the paper, the sample's cell subset or site label means: CD45RA-negative fraction. This TCR was sampled from a man younger than 35 in good health. Some clones in this sample may be carry-over from other donors' samples.

The sequence in DNA is TGTGCCAGCACTCCAGGGACTAGCGGGGGAGCAGATACGCAGTATTTT. Translated, this is CASTPGTSGGADTQYF. The chain joins TRBV14 to TRBJ2-3, and 14 junction bases match TRBD2. Inclusive of the bounding cysteine and phenylalanine, the CDR3 is 16 residues long. Kept here is only the CDR3 DNA, which spans 48 bases and is read in frame from base 1. The germline V and J ends show losses of 7 bases and 4 bases respectively, and no gene match explains 7 bases of the junction. CDR1 and CDR2 were assigned from the germline V gene as SGHDN and FVKESK.